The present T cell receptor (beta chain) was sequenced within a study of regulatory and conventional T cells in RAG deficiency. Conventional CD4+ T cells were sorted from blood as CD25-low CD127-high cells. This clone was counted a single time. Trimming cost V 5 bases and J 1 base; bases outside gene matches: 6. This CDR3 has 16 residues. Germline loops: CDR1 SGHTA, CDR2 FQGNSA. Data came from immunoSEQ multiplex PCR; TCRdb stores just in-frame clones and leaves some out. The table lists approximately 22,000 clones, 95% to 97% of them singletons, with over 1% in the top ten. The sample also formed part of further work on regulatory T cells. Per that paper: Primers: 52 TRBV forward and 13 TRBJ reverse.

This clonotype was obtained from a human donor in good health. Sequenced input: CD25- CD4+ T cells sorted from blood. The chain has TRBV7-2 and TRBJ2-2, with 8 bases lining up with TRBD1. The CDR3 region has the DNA TGTGCCAGCAGCCGCTCGGGACAGGTGAACACCGGGGAGCTGTTTTTT. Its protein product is CASSRSGQVNTGELFF.